A single sample is the source of the 13 T cell receptor beta chains below, sequenced in a study of response to subunit inactivated influenza vaccine (dated by TCRdb to the late 2010s). The library was made by RT-PCR. The reads were generated on an Illumina HiSeq 2500. TCRdb cleaned the public reads at Q25 with fastp, built clones with MiXCR and kept in-frame beta chains. Rows merge per CDR3 protein into single entries with the most common DNA and genes. The sample contains 600,000 to 700,000 distinct CDR3 sequences, about 14% of them found a single time. 7.6% of the sample belongs to the ten largest clones. The input for sequencing was PBMCs from blood, taken about 14 days before vaccination. These TCRs come from a man aged 45 to 65 who received an inactivated influenza vaccine. Donor details come from another sample of the same person, matched by shared clones.

The genes are TRBV10-2 and TRBJ2-3, with D unresolved. V lost 8 bases to trimming and J lost 0 bases, with 15 bases between them. The germline CDR1 and CDR2 sequences are WSHSY and SAAADI. The CDR3 has 15 residues. The CDR3 loop reads CASLPDFSSTDTQYF. The CDR3 DNA reads TGCGCCAGCCTTCCGGATTTCTCTAGCACAGATACGCAGTATTTT.

This clonotype has only a few counts. The V gene is TRBV9, the J gene TRBJ2-2, with unresolved D. In germline, CDR1 is SGDLS, CDR2 YYNGEE. The CDR3 is made up of 15 amino acids. V shed 0 bases and J shed 3 bases, with 9 bases lying between them. CDR3 nucleotide sequence: TGTGCCAGCAGCGTAGGGGCGACCGACACCGGGGAGCTGTTTTTT. Translated: CASSVGATDTGELFF.

Worth noting for this clonotype: One end of the junction does not line up with germline, which may come from a read error. The genes are TRBV28 and TRBJ2-2; D ambiguous. Germline values: CDR1 MDHEN, CDR2 SYDVKM. The CDR3 consists of 16 residues. The DNA for the CDR3 is TGTGCCAGCAGTCTGACCAGGACCATCAACACCGTGGAGCTGTTTTTT. Its protein is CASSLTRTINTVELFF.

Ten or more counts support this clonotype. The chain couples TRBV20-1 to TRBJ2-1; 15 bases match TRBD2. Germline V gene sequence: CDR1 DFQATT, CDR2 SNEGSKA (reference sequence). The J segment lost 7 bases and the V segment lost 7 bases, leaving 5 bases of the junction unmatched. This CDR3 region has 14 residues. The CDR3 loop reads CSVRTSGRGNEQFF. CDR3 sequence (DNA): TGCAGTGTCAGGACTAGCGGGAGGGGGAATGAGCAGTTCTTC.

This clonotype has more than one count but fewer than ten. The gene calls are TRBV7-2 and TRBJ1-2, with 7 bases identical to TRBD1. This CDR3 comprises 16 residues. The ends lost 7 bases at V and 4 bases at J; junction bases unmatched: 15. Germline V lookup: CDR1 SGHTA, CDR2 FQGNSA. This CDR3 is CASKLFSGTVSYGYTF. CDR3 sequence (DNA): TGTGCCAGCAAGCTTTTTTCCGGGACAGTCAGCTATGGCTACACCTTC.

This clonotype was seen only a few times. The chain couples TRBV7-2 to TRBJ2-2, with a possible D match to TRBD2 (5 bases). V lost 5 bases, J lost 0 bases, and 13 bases lay in between. The CDR3 is 16 residues long. CDR1 and CDR2 from the germline V gene are SGHTA and FQGNSA. CDR3 protein: CASSGLGVANTGELFF. The DNA for the CDR3 is TGTGCCAGCAGCGGACTCGGGGTCGCGAACACCGGGGAGCTGTTTTTT.

In this sample, this clonotype turned up a few times. The gene calls are TRBV5-1 and TRBJ2-7, with 8 bases identical to TRBD1. CDR1 is SGHRS and CDR2 is YFSETQ in the germline V gene. The ends lost 2 bases at V and 5 bases at J; junction bases unmatched: 9. This CDR3 comprises 15 residues. The CDR3 region has the DNA TGCGCCAGCAGCTTCTCAGGGGGCAACAGCGACGAGCAGTACTTC. This encodes CASSFSGGNSDEQYF.

This clonotype was picked up one time. One end of the junction does not line up with germline, which may come from a read error. This chain links TRBV20-1 with TRBJ2-7; 9 positions match TRBD2. Germline CDR1 is DFQATT and CDR2 is SNEGSKA (reference sequence). The CDR3 is 15 amino acids. The CDR3 is CSARRREGFPYEHYF. For the CDR3, the DNA is TGCAGTGCTAGAAGGCGGGAGGGATTTCCCTACGAGCACTACTTC.

This clonotype appeared a few times. CDR3 sequence: CSARGLQGYQETQYF. In DNA, the CDR3 is TGCAGTGCTAGAGGGCTACAGGGATACCAAGAGACCCAGTACTTC. The chain carries TRBV20-1 and TRBJ2-5; possibly TRBD1 for D (6 bases). V was trimmed by 1 base and J by 0 bases, leaving 12 bases between them. Germline values: CDR1 DFQATT, CDR2 SNEGSKA (reference sequence). This CDR3 is built from 15 residues.

The V gene is TRBV20-1, the J gene TRBJ2-5, with D maybe TRBD2 (6 bases). This CDR3 comprises 12 residues. V dropped 7 bases and J dropped 0 bases, with 9 bases sitting between them. From germline, CDR1 is DFQATT and CDR2 SNEGSKA (reference sequence). DNA of the CDR3: TGCAGTGGGAGGGTATACCAAGAGACCCAGTACTTC. It encodes CSGRVYQETQYF.

The chain recombines TRBV6-2 or TRBV6-3 with TRBJ1-1; TRBD1 matches 8 bases. The CDR3 covers 14 residues. V shed 6 bases and J 3 bases; nucleotides not matched to a gene: 6. Germline lookup yields CDR1 MNHEY and CDR2 SVGEGT. The CDR3 bases are TGTGCCAGCAGAATGGACAGGGTGGACACTGAAGCTTTCTTT. This gives the protein CASRMDRVDTEAFF.

This clonotype was seen a few times. The rearrangement joins TRBV12-3 or TRBV12-4 to TRBJ2-5; no reliable D call. Trimming took off 4 bases at V and 2 bases at J, with 11 bases between the two ends. CDR3 length equals 14 residues. CDR3 nucleotide sequence: TGTGCCAGCAGTTCCGGACGGCGTCAAGAGACCCAGTACTTC. Residues: CASSSGRRQETQYF.

This chain joins TRBV28 and TRBJ1-3; D not certain. The CDR3 spans 16 residues. Per germline, CDR1 MDHEN and CDR2 SYDVKM. Trimming left V 3 bases short and J 1 base short, with 13 bases between. The CDR3 sequence: CASSLGIQRSGNTIYF. The CDR3 DNA is TGTGCCAGCAGTTTGGGGATTCAGAGGTCTGGAAACACCATATATTTT.